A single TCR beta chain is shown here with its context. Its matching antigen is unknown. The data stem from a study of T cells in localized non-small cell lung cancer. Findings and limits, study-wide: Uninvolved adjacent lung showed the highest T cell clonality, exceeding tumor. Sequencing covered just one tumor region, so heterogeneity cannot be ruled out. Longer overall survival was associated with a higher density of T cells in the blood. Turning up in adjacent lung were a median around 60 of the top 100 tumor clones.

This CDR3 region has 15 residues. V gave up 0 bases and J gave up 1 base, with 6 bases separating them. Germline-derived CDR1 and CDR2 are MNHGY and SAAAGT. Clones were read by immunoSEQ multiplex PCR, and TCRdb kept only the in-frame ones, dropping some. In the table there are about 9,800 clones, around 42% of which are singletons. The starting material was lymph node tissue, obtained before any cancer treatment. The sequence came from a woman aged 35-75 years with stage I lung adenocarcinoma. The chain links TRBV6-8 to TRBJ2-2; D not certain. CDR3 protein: CASSYSLGNTGELFF. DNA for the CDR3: TGTGCCAGCAGTTACTCGCTCGGGAACACCGGGGAGCTGTTTTTT.